This T cell receptor beta chain came from a study of blood T cell repertoires in COVID-19. Study-wide context: Acute and convalescent COVID-19 samples came from the United States, Italy and Spain. T cells, B-cell-depleted T cells, or PBMCs provided the cDNA or gDNA that served as material.

Method: immunoSEQ multiplex PCR; TCRdb's copy keeps in-frame clones and lacks some. The sample comprises around 270,000 clones, 88% of which are singletons, and approximately 3.4% rests with the top ten. Participants' own reports of clinical history determined their cohort assignment. Before they entered the study, exposed participants had met a COVID-19 case within 2 weeks. V dropped 1 base and J dropped 7; count of bases not matched to a gene: 7. Germline lookup yields CDR1 SEHNR and CDR2 FQNEAQ (reference sequence). This CDR3 is built from 15 residues. The J gene is TRBJ2-1, the V gene TRBV7-9; TRBD2 matches at 7 bases. The sequence came from a woman aged 40 to 50 who had been exposed to COVID-19. Material for sequencing was PBMCs or T cells enriched from blood (not recorded which). This CDR3 reads CASSLGGSTGNEQFF. CDR3 coding DNA: TGTGCCAGCAGCTTAGGCGGGAGTACGGGGAATGAGCAGTTCTTC.